The 17 T cell receptor beta chains below come from one sample, sequenced in a study of vaccination effects on CD4 cells after COVID-19 (dated 2022 in TCRdb). The ViraFEST assay stimulated PBMC with viral peptide pools and then used TCR sequencing to identify antigen-specific CD4+ T cell clonotypes by expansion. After less than 13 days of culture, CD4+ T cells were isolated with the EasySep CD4+ T cell isolation kit. None of the healthy vaccine recipients had a prior SARS-CoV-2 infection, which was confirmed by nucleocapsid antibody tests that came back negative both before and after vaccination. Their cognate antigens are unknown. The protocol used for the library was the immunoSEQ multiplex PCR assay. TCRdb took this table from immuneACCESS and kept in-frame rearrangements with V and J called. Such tables lack part of the clones; where checked against another copy, unresolved V genes explain under half of the gap, and the rest is unexplained. The sample profile shows tens of thousands of clones; about three fifths of them were found once. Of the sample, around 14% falls within the top ten clones.

The material was CD4+ T cells from PBMCs cultured with HCoV-OC43 spike peptides, obtained before COVID-19 vaccination. According to the study, the label for this sample's cell subset or site signals: HCoV-OC43 spike overlapping peptide pool stimulation. The source of these receptors is a human donor who received a COVID-19 vaccine.

The chain combines TRBV9 with TRBJ2-2; D remains ambiguous. The CDR3 sequence is 13 residues long. Trimming pared 3 bases from V and 6 bases from J, leaving 9 bases between. From germline, CDR1 is SGDLS and CDR2 YYNGEE. The CDR3 loop is CASSGRWAGELFF. In nucleotides, the CDR3 is TGTGCCAGCAGCGGCCGATGGGCCGGGGAGCTGTTTTTT.

This clone was seen only once. The CDR3 region is CASGTSSENEQFF. The CDR3 DNA follows: TGTGCCAGCGGTACCTCCTCCGAGAATGAGCAGTTCTTC. J is TRBJ2-1 and V is TRBV3-1 (or the pseudogene TRBV3-2), with D hard to call. Per germline, CDR1 LGHDT and CDR2 YNNKEL (reference sequence). There are 13 residues in the CDR3. Trimming took 8 bases from V and 7 from J, leaving 15 bases between them.

This rearrangement joins TRBV29-1 to TRBJ1-2; D is uncertain. V dropped 3 bases and J dropped 0 bases, with 5 bases sitting between them. The CDR3 runs to 12 residues. Germline-derived CDR1 and CDR2 are SQVTM and ANQGSEA. CDR3 DNA sequence: TGCAGCGTTGACTCAGCTAACTATGGCTACACCTTC. Encoded protein: CSVDSANYGYTF.

Written as DNA, the CDR3 is TGCGCCAGCAGCTTGGATTCTGGGGGTTCGAACACTGAAGCTTTCTTT. It encodes CASSLDSGGSNTEAFF. This sequence joins TRBV5-1 and TRBJ1-1; D might be TRBD1 (5 bases). Trimming cost V 0 bases and J 1 base, with 13 bases left between them. This CDR3 contains 16 residues. CDR1 and CDR2 from the germline V gene are SGHRS and YFSETQ. Full variable domain (remainder filled in from reference TRBV5-1 and TRBJ1-1): KAGVTQTPRYLIKTRGQQVTLSCSPISGHRSVSWYQQTPGQGLQFLFEYFSETQRNKGNFPGRFSGRQFSNSRSEMNVSTLELGDSALYLCASSLDSGGSNTEAFFGQGTRLTVV.

This clone was seen a few times. This same CDR3 is encoded by further DNA sequences in the sample. This chain uses TRBV20-1 with TRBJ1-3; unclear D gene. Trimming removed 2 bases at V and 3 bases at J, with 2 bases between. The length of the CDR3 is 11 residues. The germline gives CDR1 DFQATT, CDR2 SNEGSKA (reference sequence). The CDR3 here is CSARSGNTIYF. Written as DNA, the CDR3 is TGCAGTGCTAGAAGTGGAAACACCATATATTTT.

A few counts support this clone. CDR3 bases: TGTGCCAGCAGCGGGAGCGGGAGGACAGATACGCAGTATTTT. Its protein is CASSGSGRTDTQYF. J is TRBJ2-3 and V is TRBV6-5; 9 bases are a match to TRBD2. Germline CDR1 reads MNHEY; CDR2 reads SVGAGI. This CDR3 region has 14 residues. With 6 bases clipped from V and 3 bases from J, the junction kept 4 bases outside the gene matches.

This chain links TRBV5-1 with TRBJ1-3; 7 nucleotides align to TRBD1. The germline CDR1 and CDR2 sequences are SGHRS and YFSETQ. The CDR3 runs to 15 residues. V gave up 4 bases and J gave up 4 bases; unmatched junction bases: 8. The CDR3 region has the DNA TGCGCCAGCAGCGGTCAACAGGGGTGGGGAAACACCATATATTTT. Amino acid sequence: CASSGQQGWGNTIYF.

The chain combines TRBV3-1 (or the pseudogene TRBV3-2) with TRBJ1-4, with 10 bases fitting TRBD1. The CDR3 spans 16 residues. Germline trimming cut 6 bases from V and 2 bases from J; bases unmatched to any gene: 6. The V gene's germline CDR1 is LGHDT and CDR2 YNNKEL (reference sequence). The CDR3 nucleotides are TGTGCCAGCAGTCCCGGGACAGGGGCTACTAATGAAAAACTGTTTTTT. Its translation: CASSPGTGATNEKLFF.

This clone was seen a handful of times. This chain links TRBV13 with TRBJ2-3, with D unresolved. Germline V gene lookup returns CDR1 PRHDT and CDR2 FYEKMQ (reference sequence). V lost 5 bases and J lost 0, with 18 bases in between. The CDR3 extends over 17 amino acids. This CDR3 is CASSQPWGTSSTDTQYF. The CDR3 DNA follows: TGTGCCAGCAGCCAACCCTGGGGAACCTCTAGCACAGATACGCAGTATTTT.

This clone was detected once. V usage is TRBV9 and J usage is TRBJ2-5, with TRBD2 matching 10 bases. CDR3 size: 16 residues. The germline CDR1 and CDR2 sequences are SGDLS and YYNGEE. Trimming removed 2 bases from V and 2 bases from J; junction bases left unmatched: 6. The CDR3 nucleotides read TGTGCCAGCAGCGTGAGCGGGGGGGCAGGGCAAGAGACCCAGTACTTC. It yields the protein CASSVSGGAGQETQYF.

V and J are TRBV20-1 and TRBJ2-7, with D possibly matching TRBD1 (6 bases). V was pared by 3 bases and J by 0 bases, with 12 bases between. The germline gives CDR1 DFQATT, CDR2 SNEGSKA (reference sequence). This CDR3 contains 14 residues. The CDR3 DNA follows: TGCAGTGCTAGTTGGGGACATCGCTCCTACGAGCAGTACTTC. This codes for CSASWGHRSYEQYF.

The gene calls are TRBV5-1 and TRBJ2-5, with D maybe TRBD1 (5 bases). Germline CDR1 SGHRS, CDR2 YFSETQ. This CDR3 spans 12 amino acids. V dropped 4 bases and J dropped 4 bases, with 8 bases sitting between them. The CDR3, as DNA: TGCGCCAGCAGCCCCAGGGCAGAGACCCAGTACTTC. Its translation is CASSPRAETQYF.

The chain joins TRBV5-1 to TRBJ1-3, with 8 nucleotides matching TRBD1. Germline V CDR1 and CDR2: SGHRS, YFSETQ. The CDR3 totals 13 residues. V was pared by 7 bases and J by 2 bases, with 2 bases of the junction left unmatched. CDR3 nucleotide sequence: TGCGCCAGCCAGGGGGCGCCTGGAAACACCATATATTTT. Amino acid sequence: CASQGAPGNTIYF. The variable domain in full, with the rest retrieved from reference TRBV5-1 and TRBJ1-3, is KAGVTQTPRYLIKTRGQQVTLSCSPISGHRSVSWYQQTPGQGLQFLFEYFSETQRNKGNFPGRFSGRQFSNSRSEMNVSTLELGDSALYLCASQGAPGNTIYFGEGSWLTVV.

The chain has TRBV10-3 and TRBJ2-7; D possibly corresponds to TRBD1 (6 bases). CDR1 is ENHRY, CDR2 SYGVKD, per germline. The CDR3 extends over 12 amino acids. Deletions cut 5 bases from V and 6 bases from J, with 11 bases between. Here the CDR3 reads CAISLQGSEQYF. CDR3 DNA: TGTGCCATCAGTTTACAGGGTTCCGAGCAGTACTTC.

This chain connects TRBV6-5 to TRBJ1-1; possible D gene TRBD1, 6 bases. V was pared by 6 bases and J by 6 bases, with 17 bases between. Looked up from germline, CDR1 is MNHEY and CDR2 is SVGAGI. This CDR3 has 14 amino acids. CDR3 bases: TGTGCCAGCAGCCTTTCGGGGGGGCGCGCTGAAGCTTTCTTT. Translating gives CASSLSGGRAEAFF.

The chain has TRBV6-1 and TRBJ1-2; TRBD1 agrees at 8 bases. The CDR3 is 18 amino acids. Germline CDR1 is MNHNS and CDR2 is SASEGT. Trimming took 4 bases from V and 9 from J; bases not matched to a gene: 22. The CDR3 DNA reads as TGTGCCAGCAGTGGAGCCAGGGGGCCGATGCTCGCTTCATTCCGCTACACCTTC. Amino acids: CASSGARGPMLASFRYTF.

As DNA, the CDR3 is TGTGCCAGCAGTTTGACAGGAGTAAACATTCAGTACTTC. This encodes CASSLTGVNIQYF. This chain joins TRBV27 and TRBJ2-4; D is possibly TRBD1 (6 bases). There are 13 residues in the CDR3. V was clipped by 3 bases and J by 6 bases, with 9 bases between them. Germline assignment: CDR1 MNHEY and CDR2 SMNVEV (reference sequence).